These 22 T cell receptor beta chains were sequenced from one sample in a study of EBV T-cell therapy then PD-1 blockade in nasopharyngeal carcinoma. The time point denotes: 266 days after commencement of treatment, after nivolumab therapy. Treatment of the sample: AdE1-LMPpoly-expanded autologous EBV-specific T-cell therapy followed by anti-PD-1 nivolumab. The protocol was immunoSEQ multiplex PCR, while the TCRdb copy is restricted to in-frame clones and leaves out a portion. This table has 20,000 or so clones, around 80% appearing once. Their antigens remain unidentified. Specimen: CD8+ T cells from blood, collected around day 250 from a patient whose treatment included autologous EBV-specific T cells and nivolumab. The source of these receptors is a middle-aged man with nasopharyngeal carcinoma.

CDR3 loop: CASSYSIGNPNYGYTF. The CDR3 DNA sequence: TGTGCCAGCAGTTACTCGATTGGGAACCCTAACTATGGCTACACCTTC. The J gene is TRBJ1-2, the V gene TRBV6-2 or TRBV6-3; D remains ambiguous. This CDR3 contains 16 residues. V gave up 0 bases and J gave up 0 bases, with 11 bases separating them. CDR1 is MNHEY, CDR2 SVGEGT, per germline.

This rearrangement joins TRBV14 to TRBJ2-5; D remains ambiguous. This CDR3 is built from 14 residues. CDR1 and CDR2 from the germline V gene are SGHDN and FVKESK. V lost 4 bases to trimming and J lost 0 bases, with 9 bases between them. The CDR3 region is CASSRRAYQETQYF. As DNA, the CDR3 is TGTGCCAGCAGCCGCCGGGCGTACCAAGAGACCCAGTACTTC.

V usage is TRBV5-6 and J usage is TRBJ1-1; tentatively, D is TRBD1 (5 bases). The germline V and J ends were trimmed by 2 bases and 1 base, with 9 bases remaining between them. Germline V gene data show CDR1 as SGHDT and CDR2 as YYEEEE. The CDR3 has 14 residues. The CDR3 DNA is TGTGCCAGCAGCTTCGGGACGGCGAACACTGAAGCTTTCTTT. It is translated as CASSFGTANTEAFF.

The V gene is TRBV6-2 or TRBV6-3, the J gene TRBJ1-2, with unresolved D. Germline lookup yields CDR1 MNHEY and CDR2 SVGEGT. This CDR3 spans 12 amino acids. Trimming stripped 0 bases from V and 5 bases from J, with 4 bases between. The DNA of the CDR3 is TGTGCCAGCAGTTACTCAGGATATGGCTACACCTTC. Translation gives CASSYSGYGYTF.

The rearrangement uses TRBV6-5 and TRBJ1-2; D may be TRBD1 (6 bases). Trimming removed 5 bases from V and 8 bases from J, with 21 bases in between. This CDR3 has 15 residues. Germline values: CDR1 MNHEY, CDR2 SVGAGI. The CDR3 bases are TGTGCCAGCAGTAACAACCTTATTTCTGGGACAGGCTACACCTTC. It encodes CASSNNLISGTGYTF.

The chain combines TRBV7-9 with TRBJ2-7, with 11 bases that match TRBD1. Trimming removed 4 bases from V and 2 bases from J; junction bases left unmatched: 4. Germline lookup yields CDR1 SEHNR and CDR2 FQNEAQ (reference sequence). The CDR3 has 15 amino acids. The CDR3 DNA reads TGTGCCAGCAGCTCCCGGGACAGGGGGGCCTACGAGCAGTACTTC. Amino acid sequence: CASSSRDRGAYEQYF. Based on the CDR3 plus reference TRBV7-9 and TRBJ2-7, the full variable domain is DTGVSQNPRHKITKRGQNVTFRCDPISEHNRLYWYRQTLGQGPEFLTYFQNEAQLEKSRLLSDRFSAERPKGSFSTLEIQRTEQGDSAMYLCASSSRDRGAYEQYFGPGTRLTVT.

The rearrangement joins TRBV9 to TRBJ2-3; maybe TRBD2 (6 bases). In germline, CDR1 is SGDLS, CDR2 YYNGEE. V dropped 4 bases and J dropped 0 bases, with 15 bases sitting between them. The CDR3 is made up of 16 amino acids. As DNA, the CDR3 is TGTGCCAGCAGCTACCGGGACTCCTATAGCACAGATACGCAGTATTTT. Protein sequence: CASSYRDSYSTDTQYF.

The genes are TRBV9 and TRBJ2-3; 10 nucleotides match TRBD2. Germline values: CDR1 SGDLS, CDR2 YYNGEE. The trim removed 6 bases at V and 5 bases at J, leaving 6 bases unmatched. CDR3 length equals 14 residues. The CDR3 loop is CASTASGGVDTQYF. The DNA of the CDR3 is TGTGCCAGCACGGCTAGCGGGGGTGTAGATACGCAGTATTTT.

The chain employs TRBV4-3 and TRBJ1-3; unclear D gene. Between the trimmed V and J ends, which lost 6 bases and 0 bases, there was a span of 15 bases. This CDR3 is 16 amino acids long. Looked up from germline, CDR1 is LGHNA and CDR2 is YSLEER. CDR3 DNA sequence: TGCGCCAGCAGTGAGAACTGGGCCTCCTCTGGAAACACCATATATTTT. Translating it yields CASSENWASSGNTIYF.

The J gene is TRBJ2-6, the V gene TRBV29-1, with no clear D. The CDR3 totals 16 residues. V lost 0 bases, J lost 4 bases, and 13 bases lay in between. CDR1 SQVTM and CDR2 ANQGSEA come from the germline V gene. The CDR3 loop reads CSVEDLRSRGANVLTF. The CDR3 nucleotides are TGCAGCGTTGAAGATCTTAGGAGCAGGGGGGCCAACGTCCTGACTTTC.

This chain uses TRBV4-3 with TRBJ1-5, with D tentatively TRBD1 (6 bases). Germline CDR1 is LGHNA and CDR2 is YSLEER. V was trimmed by 3 bases and J by 1 base, leaving 10 bases between them. The CDR3 is 15 amino acids. The CDR3 is CASSQGAGSNQPQHF. In DNA, the CDR3 is TGCGCCAGCAGCCAGGGGGCCGGGAGCAATCAGCCCCAGCATTTT.

Worth noting for this clone: The junction and the germline gene differ at one end; a read error may be behind it. The genes are TRBV13 and TRBJ2-1, with 7 bases that match TRBD1. The CDR3 extends over 17 amino acids. CDR1 PRHDT and CDR2 FYEKMQ come from the germline V gene (reference sequence). DNA for the CDR3: TGTGCCAGCAGCCCCCTACAGGGGAAAGGTCCATACAGTGAGCAGTTCTTC. It translates to CASSPLQGKGPYSEQFF.

The rearrangement joins TRBV12-3 or TRBV12-4 to TRBJ2-7; the D gene is possibly TRBD1 (6 bases). Trimming removed 5 bases from V and 6 bases from J, with 14 bases in between. This CDR3 is built from 13 residues. The CDR3 spells CASSARQGREQYF. The CDR3 region has the DNA TGTGCCAGCAGTGCCCGTCAGGGGCGCGAGCAGTACTTC.

This chain uses TRBV27 with TRBJ1-2; perhaps TRBD1 as D (6 bases). V was clipped by 7 bases and J by 4 bases, with 13 bases between them. CDR3 length: 13 residues. The germline CDR1 and CDR2 sequences are MNHEY and SMNVEV (reference sequence). For the CDR3, the DNA is TGTGCCAGCACCAAGAACAGGGTCTATGGCTACACCTTC. Encoded protein: CASTKNRVYGYTF.

The chain uses TRBV7-6 and TRBJ2-7; D gene unclear. The V end lost 3 bases, the J end lost 4 bases, and 7 bases lay between the germline ends. From germline, CDR1 is SGHVS and CDR2 FNYEAQ. The CDR3 runs to 12 residues. The CDR3 spells CASSFPGYEQYF. The CDR3 DNA follows: TGTGCCAGCAGCTTTCCCGGGTACGAGCAGTACTTC.

This clone was recorded once. The V and J genes are TRBV12-3 or TRBV12-4 and TRBJ1-2; unclear D gene. The V end lost 6 bases, the J end lost 4 bases, and 12 bases lay between the germline ends. This CDR3 region has 13 residues. DNA of the CDR3: TGTGCCAGCAGCCCCTCGCAGGCCTATGGCTACACCTTC. Its translation: CASSPSQAYGYTF.

The DNA of the CDR3 is TGTGCCACCCACGGAGCTTTCTTT. Translation: CATHGAFF. The chain carries TRBV7-3 and TRBJ1-1, with D unclear. CDR3 length: 8 amino acids. Trimming took off 10 bases at V and 10 bases at J, with 7 bases between the two ends. Germline-derived CDR1 and CDR2 are SGHTA and FQGTGA.

The J gene is TRBJ1-5, the V gene TRBV5-1, with D unclear. Germline-derived CDR1 and CDR2 are SGHRS and YFSETQ. The CDR3 is 15 residues long. The V end was cut by 1 base, the J end by 0 bases, with 8 bases between. CDR3 protein: CASSLSPVSNQPQHF. CDR3 DNA: TGCGCCAGCAGCTTGTCCCCGGTTAGCAATCAGCCCCAGCATTTT.

V and J are TRBV7-3 and TRBJ2-7; 8 bases match TRBD2. From germline, CDR1 is SGHTA and CDR2 FQGTGA. The CDR3 is 15 amino acids. The J segment lost 2 bases and the V segment lost 2 bases, leaving 5 bases of the junction unmatched. The CDR3 DNA follows: TGTGCCAGCAGCTTATCCGGCGGGGGGACCTACGAGCAGTACTTC. It is translated as CASSLSGGGTYEQYF.

The J gene is TRBJ2-2, the V gene TRBV7-8; D remains ambiguous. The CDR3 totals 12 residues. Trimming cost V 10 bases and J 2 bases, with 8 bases left between them. Per the germline V gene, CDR1 is SGHVS and CDR2 is FQNEAQ. Written as DNA, the CDR3 is TGTGCCATCGACACAAACACCGGGGAGCTGTTTTTT. Protein sequence: CAIDTNTGELFF.

The CDR3: CASSFSAGPREQFF. The CDR3 DNA reads as TGTGCCAGCAGTTTTTCGGCCGGTCCCCGAGAGCAGTTCTTC. The rearrangement links TRBV27 to TRBJ2-1; D remains unclear. Trimming removed 3 bases at V and 10 bases at J, with 16 bases between. The germline gives CDR1 MNHEY, CDR2 SMNVEV (reference sequence). The CDR3 has 14 amino acids.

The chain carries TRBV7-2 and TRBJ1-6; tentatively, D is TRBD1 (5 bases). The V end was cut by 5 bases, the J end by 6 bases, with 11 bases between. This CDR3 has 14 residues. Per germline, CDR1 SGHTA and CDR2 FQGNSA. CDR3 DNA: TGTGCCAGCAGCGCCCCCAGGGCTAATTCACCCCTCCACTTT. Translating it yields CASSAPRANSPLHF. The complete variable domain, with remaining parts taken from reference TRBV7-2 and TRBJ1-6, reads GAGVSQSPSNKVTEKGKDVELRCDPISGHTALYWYRQSLGQGLEFLIYFQGNSAPDKSGLPSDRFSAERTGGSVSTLTIQRTQQEDSAVYLCASSAPRANSPLHFGNGTRLTVT.